A single sample gave rise to the 9 T cell receptor beta chains below, sequenced in a study of T-cell memory formation after mild COVID-19. TCRdb passed the 5' RACE reads through MiXCR, listing each CDR3 protein once. The sample consists of a few hundred thousand distinct CDR3 sequences, approximately 19% of them appearing once. The material sequenced was PBMCs or a T cell subset sorted from them (not recorded which). These receptors all stem from a man between 18 and 35 years old who had mild COVID-19 (a few samples of this study predate the infection). Cell type and time point are not known.

The table lists this clonotype with a few counts. The V call is TRBV24-1, the J call TRBJ2-3, with 7 bases lining up with TRBD2. Germline-derived CDR1 and CDR2 are KGHDR and SFDVKD. With 9 bases clipped from V and 1 base from J, the junction kept 3 bases outside the gene matches. The CDR3 runs 13 residues. The CDR3 loop is CATREAGTDTQYF. In nucleotides, the CDR3 is TGTGCCACCCGGGAGGCGGGCACAGATACGCAGTATTTT.

This clonotype was seen at least ten times. The V call is TRBV11-2, the J call TRBJ2-5, with 11 bases matching TRBD2. Germline CDR1 SGHAT, CDR2 FQNNGV. The CDR3 length is 15 residues. V was pared by 6 bases and J by 4 bases, with 7 bases of the junction left unmatched. CDR3 protein: CASRHSGGAAETQYF. In DNA form, the CDR3 reads TGTGCCAGCAGACATAGCGGGGGGGCTGCAGAGACCCAGTACTTC.

This clonotype was observed a handful of times. The V gene is TRBV20-1, the J gene TRBJ2-3; 9 nucleotides align to TRBD2. The CDR3 is 15 amino acids. CDR1 is DFQATT and CDR2 is SNEGSKA in the germline V gene (reference sequence). V trimming: 2 bases; J trimming: 4 bases; junction bases outside the gene matches: 7. CDR3 in amino acids: CSARLGRGGPDTQYF. The CDR3 DNA follows: TGCAGTGCTAGACTCGGGCGGGGGGGGCCAGATACGCAGTATTTT.

In its sample, this clonotype was seen a few times. V is TRBV4-2 and J is TRBJ1-6; TRBD1 matches 8 bases. V shed 5 bases, J shed 8 bases, and the junction held 11 bases outside the gene matches. Germline values: CDR1 LGHNA, CDR2 YNFKEQ. The CDR3 is 16 residues long. The CDR3 bases are TGTGCCAGCAGCGCACAAAAGGGACAGGCAGATTCACCCCTCCACTTT. Translating it yields CASSAQKGQADSPLHF.

V usage is TRBV20-1 and J usage is TRBJ2-7; 14 bases map to TRBD2. CDR1 is DFQATT, CDR2 SNEGSKA, per germline (reference sequence). J was trimmed by 7 bases and V by 0 bases; bases with no gene match: 11. This CDR3 region has 17 residues. This chain's CDR3 is CSARDRGTSGGWREQYV. DNA of the CDR3: TGCAGTGCTAGAGATCGAGGGACTAGCGGGGGCTGGAGGGAGCAGTACGTC.

This chain links TRBV4-3 with TRBJ2-3, with D possibly TRBD1 on 5 matching bases. The CDR3 has 15 amino acids. Germline V CDR1 and CDR2: LGHNA, YSLEER. The germline V and J ends were trimmed by 0 bases and 6 bases, with 13 bases remaining between them. CDR3 residues: CASSQESRQGDTQYF. As DNA, the CDR3 is TGCGCCAGCAGCCAAGAAAGCAGGCAGGGCGATACGCAGTATTTT.

This clonotype was seen only a few times. The V and J genes are TRBV29-1 and TRBJ2-3; a weak D match, TRBD2 (8 bases). V was clipped by 8 bases and J by 0 bases, with 15 bases between them. The CDR3 spans 14 residues. Germline CDR1 reads SQVTM; CDR2 reads ANQGSEA. DNA for the CDR3: TGCAGCACTCGGGAGGGGGCGAGCACAGATACGCAGTATTTT. Its translation: CSTREGASTDTQYF.

This clonotype was detected a few times. This chain joins TRBV18 and TRBJ2-5; D is uncertain. CDR1 is KGHSH, CDR2 LQKENI, per germline. V dropped 3 bases and J dropped 5 bases, with 10 bases sitting between them. CDR3 length: 13 amino acids. Here the CDR3 reads CASSPRVDETQYF. CDR3 nucleotides: TGTGCCAGCTCACCGCGAGTGGACGAGACCCAGTACTTC. Full variable domain (rest looked up from reference TRBV18 and TRBJ2-5): NAGVMQNPRHLVRRRGQEARLRCSPMKGHSHVYWYRQLPEEGLKFMVYLQKENIIDESGMPKERFSAEFPKEGPSILRIQQVVRGDSAAYFCASSPRVDETQYFGPGTRLLVL.

This clonotype appeared a few times. V usage is TRBV27 and J usage is TRBJ1-1; D unclear. CDR1 and CDR2 from the germline V gene are MNHEY and SMNVEV (reference sequence). Trimming stripped 6 bases from V and 10 bases from J, with 15 bases between. The CDR3 runs 12 residues. The CDR3: CASSTQSSGAFF. As DNA, the CDR3 is TGTGCCAGCAGCACTCAGTCCAGTGGAGCTTTCTTT.